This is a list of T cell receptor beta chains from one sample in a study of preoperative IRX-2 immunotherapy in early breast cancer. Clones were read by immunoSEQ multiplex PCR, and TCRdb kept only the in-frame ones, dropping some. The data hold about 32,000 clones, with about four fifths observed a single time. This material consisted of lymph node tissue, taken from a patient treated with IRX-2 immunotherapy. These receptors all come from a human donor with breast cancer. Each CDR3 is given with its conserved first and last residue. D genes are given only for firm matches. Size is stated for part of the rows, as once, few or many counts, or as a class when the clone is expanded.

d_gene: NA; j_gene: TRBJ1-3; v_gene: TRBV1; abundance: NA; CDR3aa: CASSPQLGFSGNTIYF; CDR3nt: TGCGCCAGCAGCCCACAATTGGGGTTCTCTGGAAACACCATATATTTT
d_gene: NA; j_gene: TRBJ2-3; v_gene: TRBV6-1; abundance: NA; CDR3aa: CASSEGPGGLQYF; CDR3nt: TGTGCCAGCAGTGAAGGGCCGGGTGGGTTGCAGTATTTT
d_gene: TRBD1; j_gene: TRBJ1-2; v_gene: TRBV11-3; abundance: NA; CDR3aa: CASSPTPGQGIGSYGYTF; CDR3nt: TGTGCCAGCAGCCCAACGCCCGGACAGGGGATTGGCAGCTATGGCTACACCTTC
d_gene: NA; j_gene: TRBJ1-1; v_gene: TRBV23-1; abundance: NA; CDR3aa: CASSQVGGNTEAFF; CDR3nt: TGCGCCAGCAGCCAAGTGGGGGGGAACACTGAAGCTTTCTTT
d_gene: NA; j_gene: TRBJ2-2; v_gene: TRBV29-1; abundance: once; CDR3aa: CSVGTRAFTGELFF; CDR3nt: TGCAGCGTTGGTACCAGGGCCTTCACCGGGGAGCTGTTTTTT
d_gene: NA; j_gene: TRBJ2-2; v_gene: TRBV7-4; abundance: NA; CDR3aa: CASSDRATNTGELFF; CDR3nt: TGTGCCAGCAGCGATCGCGCCACGAACACCGGGGAGCTGTTTTTT
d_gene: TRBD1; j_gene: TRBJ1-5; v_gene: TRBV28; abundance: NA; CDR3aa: CASSPMDQGGDQPQHF; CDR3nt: TGTGCCAGCAGCCCTATGGACCAGGGGGGCGATCAGCCCCAGCATTTT
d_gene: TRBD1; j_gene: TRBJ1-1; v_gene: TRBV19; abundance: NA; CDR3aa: CASSIQGDTEAFF; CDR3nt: TGTGCCAGTAGTATCCAGGGGGACACTGAAGCTTTCTTT
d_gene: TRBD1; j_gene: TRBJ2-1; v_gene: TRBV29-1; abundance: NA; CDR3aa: CSVVGTGSYNEQFF; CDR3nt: TGCAGCGTTGTAGGGACAGGGTCCTACAATGAGCAGTTCTTC
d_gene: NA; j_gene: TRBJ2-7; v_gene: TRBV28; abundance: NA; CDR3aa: CATYKYSSYEQYF; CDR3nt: TGTGCCACTTATAAATACAGCTCCTACGAGCAGTACTTC
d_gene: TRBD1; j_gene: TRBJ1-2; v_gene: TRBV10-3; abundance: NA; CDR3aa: CAISESGHRGGYTF; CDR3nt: TGTGCCATCAGTGAGTCGGGACACAGGGGTGGCTACACCTTC
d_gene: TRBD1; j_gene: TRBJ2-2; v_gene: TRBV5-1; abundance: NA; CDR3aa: CASSQQRTGSLTGELFF; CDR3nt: TGCGCCAGCAGCCAACAAAGGACAGGGAGCCTCACCGGGGAGCTGTTTTTT
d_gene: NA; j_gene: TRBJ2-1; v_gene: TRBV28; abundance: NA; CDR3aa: CASSLGGSSYNEQFF; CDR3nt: TGTGCCAGCAGTCTCGGGGGAAGCTCCTACAATGAGCAGTTCTTC
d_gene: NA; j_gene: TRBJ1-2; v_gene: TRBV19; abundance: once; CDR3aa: CASKVHKDSYGYTF; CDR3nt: TGTGCCAGTAAGGTCCACAAGGACAGCTATGGCTACACCTTC
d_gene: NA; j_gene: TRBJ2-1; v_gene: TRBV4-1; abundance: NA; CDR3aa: CASSQGKSYNEQFF; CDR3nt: TGCGCCAGCAGCCAAGGAAAAAGCTACAATGAGCAGTTCTTC
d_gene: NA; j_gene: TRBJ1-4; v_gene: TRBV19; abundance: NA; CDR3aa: CASNRAPFGKLFF; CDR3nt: TGTGCCAGTAACCGGGCCCCATTCGGAAAACTGTTTTTT
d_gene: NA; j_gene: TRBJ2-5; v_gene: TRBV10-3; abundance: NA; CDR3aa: CAISEERETQYF; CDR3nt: TGTGCCATCAGTGAGGAAAGGGAGACCCAGTACTTC
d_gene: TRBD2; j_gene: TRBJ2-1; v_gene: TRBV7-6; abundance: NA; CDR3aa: CASSLVNAGGSYNEQFF; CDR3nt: TGTGCCAGCAGCTTAGTTAACGCGGGAGGCTCCTACAATGAGCAGTTCTTC
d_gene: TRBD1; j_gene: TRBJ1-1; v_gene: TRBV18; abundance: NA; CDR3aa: CASSPLIGGAGEAFF; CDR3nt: TGTGCCAGCTCACCACTAATAGGGGGCGCAGGTGAAGCTTTCTTT
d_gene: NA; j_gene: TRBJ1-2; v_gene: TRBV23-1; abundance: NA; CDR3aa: CASSQSRNYGYTF; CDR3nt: TGCGCCAGCAGTCAATCGCGGAACTATGGCTACACCTTC
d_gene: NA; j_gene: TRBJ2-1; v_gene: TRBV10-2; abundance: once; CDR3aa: CASSETFYNEQFF; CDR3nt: TGCGCCAGCAGTGAGACATTCTACAATGAGCAGTTCTTC
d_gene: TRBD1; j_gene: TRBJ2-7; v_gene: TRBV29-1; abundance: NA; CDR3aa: CSVAKGQGGYEQYF; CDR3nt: TGCAGCGTGGCTAAAGGACAGGGAGGTTACGAGCAGTACTTC
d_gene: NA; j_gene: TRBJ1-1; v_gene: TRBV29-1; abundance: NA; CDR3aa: CSVGTMNTEAFF; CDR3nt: TGCAGCGTTGGGACTATGAACACTGAAGCTTTCTTT
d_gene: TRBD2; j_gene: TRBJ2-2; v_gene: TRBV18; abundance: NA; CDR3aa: CASSGAGPNTGELFF; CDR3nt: TGTGCCAGCTCGGGAGCGGGGCCGAACACCGGGGAGCTGTTTTTT
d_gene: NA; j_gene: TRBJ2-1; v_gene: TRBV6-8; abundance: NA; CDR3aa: CASSSPPTGFAEQFF; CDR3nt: TGTGCCAGCAGTTCGCCGCCTACAGGATTCGCTGAGCAGTTCTTC
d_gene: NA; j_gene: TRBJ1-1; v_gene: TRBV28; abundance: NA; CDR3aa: CASSPLRTEAFF; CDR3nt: TGTGCCAGCAGCCCACTAAGGACTGAAGCTTTTTTT
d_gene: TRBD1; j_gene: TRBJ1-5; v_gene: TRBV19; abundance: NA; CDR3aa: CASSGGQHSNQPQHF; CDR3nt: TGTGCCAGTAGTGGGGGACAGCATAGCAATCAGCCCCAGCATTTT
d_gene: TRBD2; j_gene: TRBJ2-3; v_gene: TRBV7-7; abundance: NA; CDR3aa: CASSLIPAGLITDTQYF; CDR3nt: TGTGCCAGCAGCTTAATTCCAGCGGGACTGATAACAGATACGCAGTATTTT
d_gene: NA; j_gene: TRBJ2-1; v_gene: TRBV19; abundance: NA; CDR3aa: CASRWAGDVYNEQFF; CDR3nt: TGTGCCAGCCGGTGGGCGGGTGATGTCTACAATGAGCAGTTCTTC
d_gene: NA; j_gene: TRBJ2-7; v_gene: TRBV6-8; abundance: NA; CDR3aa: CASSYLGGRRTYEQYF; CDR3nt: TGTGCCAGCAGTTACCTCGGGGGGCGCAGGACCTACGAGCAGTACTTC
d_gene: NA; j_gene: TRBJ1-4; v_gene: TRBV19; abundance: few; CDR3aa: CASSMRSTNEKLFF; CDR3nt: TGTGCCAGTAGTATGAGGTCAACTAATGAAAAACTGTTTTTT
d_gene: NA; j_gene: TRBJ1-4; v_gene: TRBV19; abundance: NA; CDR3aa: CASSIQGWKLFF; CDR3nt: TGTGCCAGTAGTATCCAGGGATGGAAACTGTTTTTT
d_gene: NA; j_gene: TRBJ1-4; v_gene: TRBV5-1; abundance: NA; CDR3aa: CASSLSSDLSEKLFF; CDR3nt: TGCGCCAGCAGCCTATCTTCCGACCTAAGTGAAAAACTGTTTTTT
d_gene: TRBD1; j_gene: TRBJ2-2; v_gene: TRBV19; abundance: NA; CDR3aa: CATRSRQGTNTGELFF; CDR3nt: TGTGCCACCCGATCTCGACAGGGGACGAACACCGGGGAGCTGTTTTTT
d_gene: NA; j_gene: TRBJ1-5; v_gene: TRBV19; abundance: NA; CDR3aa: CASSIDGQLHQPQHF; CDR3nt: TGTGCCAGTAGTATAGATGGACAGCTTCATCAGCCCCAGCATTTT
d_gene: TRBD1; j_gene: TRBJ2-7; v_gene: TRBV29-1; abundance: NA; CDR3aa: CSVEPGQKIYEQYF; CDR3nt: TGCAGCGTTGAACCGGGACAGAAGATCTACGAGCAGTACTTC
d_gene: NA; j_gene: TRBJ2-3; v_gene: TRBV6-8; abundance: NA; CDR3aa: CASSYRAASTDTQYF; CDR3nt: TGTGCCAGCAGTTATAGAGCGGCTAGCACAGATACGCAGTATTTT
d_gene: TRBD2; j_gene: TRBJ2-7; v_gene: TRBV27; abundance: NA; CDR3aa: CASSPLAGGYEQYF; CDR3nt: TGTGCCAGCAGTCCACTAGCGGGAGGCTACGAGCAGTACTTC
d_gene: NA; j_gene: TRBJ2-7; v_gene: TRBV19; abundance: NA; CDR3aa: CASSPGTTYEQYF; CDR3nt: TGTGCCAGTAGTCCAGGAACCACCTACGAGCAGTACTTC
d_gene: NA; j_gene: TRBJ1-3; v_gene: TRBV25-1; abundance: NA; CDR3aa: CASSDRTGGNTIYF; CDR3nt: TGTGCCAGCAGTGATAGGACGGGAGGAAACACCATATATTTT
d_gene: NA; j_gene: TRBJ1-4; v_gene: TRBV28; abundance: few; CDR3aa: CASSLSILEAPNEKLFF; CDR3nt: TGTGCCAGCAGTTTATCGATCCTAGAAGCCCCTAATGAAAAACTGTTTTTT
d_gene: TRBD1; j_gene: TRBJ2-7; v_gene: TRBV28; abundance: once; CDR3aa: CASFRDRTSYEQYF; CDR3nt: TGTGCCAGCTTCCGGGACAGGACTTCCTACGAGCAGTACTTC
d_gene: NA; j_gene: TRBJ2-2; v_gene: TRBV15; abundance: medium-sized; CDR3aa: CATSRGRRNTGELFF; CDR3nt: TGTGCCACCAGCAGAGGGCGTCGAAACACCGGGGAGCTGTTTTTT
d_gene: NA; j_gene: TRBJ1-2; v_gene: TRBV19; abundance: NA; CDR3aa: CASKGGATYGYTF; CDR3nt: TGTGCCAGTAAGGGAGGGGCCACCTATGGCTACACCTTC
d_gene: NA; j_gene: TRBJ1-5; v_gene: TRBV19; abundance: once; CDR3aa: CASSSGIYGAQHF; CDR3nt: TGTGCCAGTAGTAGTGGCATCTATGGAGCCCAGCATTTT
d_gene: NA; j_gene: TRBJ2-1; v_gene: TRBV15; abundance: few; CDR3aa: CATSSRQASYNEQFF; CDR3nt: TGTGCCACCAGCTCCAGACAGGCCTCCTACAATGAGCAGTTCTTC
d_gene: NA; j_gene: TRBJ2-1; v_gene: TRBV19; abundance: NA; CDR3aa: CASSALLAGNNEQFF; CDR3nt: TGTGCCAGTAGTGCCCTCCTAGCAGGAAACAATGAGCAGTTCTTC
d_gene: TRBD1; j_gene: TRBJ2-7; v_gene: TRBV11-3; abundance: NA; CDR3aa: CASSPPTGDVYEQYF; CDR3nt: TGTGCCAGCAGCCCCCCGACAGGGGATGTGTACGAGCAGTACTTC
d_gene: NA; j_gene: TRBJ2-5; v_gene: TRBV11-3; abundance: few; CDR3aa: CASIPPPVGSETQYF; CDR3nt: TGTGCCAGCATCCCCCCCCCGGTGGGTTCAGAGACCCAGTACTTC
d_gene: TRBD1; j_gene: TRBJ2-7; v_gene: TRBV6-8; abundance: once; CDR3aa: CAISGGPTGAYEQYF; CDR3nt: TGTGCCATCAGTGGGGGCCCCACAGGGGCCTACGAGCAGTACTTC
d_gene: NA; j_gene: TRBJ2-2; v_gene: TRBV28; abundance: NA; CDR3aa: CASSGTRNTGELFF; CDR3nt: TGTGCCAGCAGCGGGACTCGGAACACCGGGGAGCTGTTTTTT
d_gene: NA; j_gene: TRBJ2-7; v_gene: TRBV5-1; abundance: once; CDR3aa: CASSQGLGSLSLEQYF; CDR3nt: TGCGCCAGCAGCCAAGGCCTCGGGAGCCTTAGCCTCGAGCAGTACTTC
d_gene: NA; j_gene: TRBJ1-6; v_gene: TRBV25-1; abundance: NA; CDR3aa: CASSSHVNSPLHF; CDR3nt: TGTGCCAGCAGTTCCCATGTGAATTCACCCCTCCACTTT
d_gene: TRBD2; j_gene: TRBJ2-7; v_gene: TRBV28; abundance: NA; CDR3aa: CACAGDQTVYEQYF; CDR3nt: TGTGCCTGTGCGGGGGACCAAACTGTCTACGAGCAGTACTTC
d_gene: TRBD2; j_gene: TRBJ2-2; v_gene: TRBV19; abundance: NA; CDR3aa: CASSIVSPGRGLAGDNTGELFF; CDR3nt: TGTGCCAGTAGTATAGTTTCCCCAGGGAGAGGACTAGCGGGAGATAACACCGGGGAGCTGTTTTTT
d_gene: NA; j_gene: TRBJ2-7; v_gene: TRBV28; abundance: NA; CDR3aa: CASTHGGQISYEQYF; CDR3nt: TGTGCCAGCACCCACGGGGGCCAAATTTCCTACGAGCAGTACTTC
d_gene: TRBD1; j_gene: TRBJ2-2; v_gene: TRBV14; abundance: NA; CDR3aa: CASSRQGPAGELFF; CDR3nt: TGTGCCAGCAGTCGACAGGGGCCGGCCGGGGAGCTGTTTTTT
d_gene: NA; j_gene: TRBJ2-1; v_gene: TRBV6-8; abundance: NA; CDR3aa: CASSYFGYNEQFF; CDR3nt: TGTGCCAGCAGTTACTTCGGGTACAATGAGCAGTTCTTC
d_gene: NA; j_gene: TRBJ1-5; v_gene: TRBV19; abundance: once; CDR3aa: CASRSPQGFGQPQHF; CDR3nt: TGTGCCAGTAGGTCCCCCCAGGGGTTCGGGCAGCCCCAGCATTTT